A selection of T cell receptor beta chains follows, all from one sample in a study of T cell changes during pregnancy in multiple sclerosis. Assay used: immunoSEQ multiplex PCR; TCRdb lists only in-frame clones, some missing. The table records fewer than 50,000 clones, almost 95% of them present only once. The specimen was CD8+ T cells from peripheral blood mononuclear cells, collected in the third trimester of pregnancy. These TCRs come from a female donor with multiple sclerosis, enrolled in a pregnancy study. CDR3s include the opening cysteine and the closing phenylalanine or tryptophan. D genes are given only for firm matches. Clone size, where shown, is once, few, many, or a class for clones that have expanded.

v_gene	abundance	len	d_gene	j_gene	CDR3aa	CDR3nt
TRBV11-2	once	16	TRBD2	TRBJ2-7	CASSLDRTSVSYEQYF	TGTGCCAGCAGCTTAGATCGGACTAGCGTCTCCTACGAGCAGTACTTC
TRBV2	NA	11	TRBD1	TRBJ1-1	CAGQGLSEAFF	TGTGCCGGACAGGGTCTTTCTGAAGCTTTCTTT
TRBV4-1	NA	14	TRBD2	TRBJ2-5	CASSQAGGVETQYF	TGCGCCAGCAGCCAAGCGGGGGGGGTAGAGACCCAGTACTTC
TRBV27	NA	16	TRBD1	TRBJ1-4	CASRLQTGDANEKLFF	TGTGCCAGCCGGCTGCAAACAGGGGATGCTAATGAAAAACTGTTTTTT
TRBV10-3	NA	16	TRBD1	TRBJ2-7	CAISESLGTVPYEQYF	TGTGCCATCAGTGAGTCATTGGGGACAGTCCCCTACGAGCAGTACTTC
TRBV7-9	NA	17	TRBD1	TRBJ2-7	CASSLKGSGTGSYEQYF	TGTGCCAGCAGCTTAAAGGGGTCCGGGACAGGCTCCTACGAGCAGTACTTC
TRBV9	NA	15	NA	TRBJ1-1	CASSVGGGMDTEAFF	TGTGCCAGCAGCGTAGGGGGAGGTATGGACACTGAAGCTTTCTTT
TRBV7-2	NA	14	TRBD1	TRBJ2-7	CASSSGQGTYEQYF	TGTGCCAGCAGCTCCGGACAGGGTACCTACGAGCAGTACTTC
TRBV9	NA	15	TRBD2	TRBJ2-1	CASSAPGLAGDEQFF	TGTGCCAGCAGCGCACCGGGACTAGCGGGAGATGAGCAGTTCTTC
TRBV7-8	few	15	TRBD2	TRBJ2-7	CASSPMRGSSDEQYF	TGTGCCAGCAGCCCCATGCGCGGGAGTTCCGACGAGCAGTACTTC
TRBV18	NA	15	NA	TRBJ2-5	CASSPEDPRGETQYF	TGTGCCAGCTCACCTGAGGACCCCCGCGGGGAGACCCAGTACTTC
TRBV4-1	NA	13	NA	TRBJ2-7	CASSPYLGLEQYF	TGCGCCAGCAGCCCCTACCTCGGGTTGGAGCAGTACTTC
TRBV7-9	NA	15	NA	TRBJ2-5	CASSPRESNQETQYF	TGTGCCAGCAGCCCCCGAGAGTCCAACCAAGAGACCCAGTACTTC
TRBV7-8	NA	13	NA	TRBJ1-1	CASSTGPNTEAFF	TGTGCCAGCAGCACAGGACCCAACACTGAAGCTTTCTTT
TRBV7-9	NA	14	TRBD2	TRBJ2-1	CASSWAGGNNEQFF	TGTGCCAGCAGCTGGGCGGGAGGTAACAATGAGCAGTTCTTC
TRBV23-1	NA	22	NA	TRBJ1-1	CASSQFTSSDTGRAFMNTEAFF	TGCGCCAGCAGTCAGTTCACCTCGTCTGACACAGGGAGAGCCTTCATGAACACTGAAGCTTTCTTT
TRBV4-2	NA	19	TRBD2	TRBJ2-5	CASSQEGPTVGTRSETQYF	TGTGCCAGCAGCCAAGAAGGGCCCACGGTAGGGACTAGGTCGGAGACCCAGTACTTC
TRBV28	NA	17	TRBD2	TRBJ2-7	CASSSGTSGIFSYEQYF	TGTGCCAGCAGTTCCGGGACTAGCGGGATATTCTCCTACGAGCAGTACTTC
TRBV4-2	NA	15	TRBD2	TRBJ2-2	CASSQAAGDTGELFF	TGTGCCAGCAGCCAAGCGGCGGGGGACACCGGGGAGCTGTTTTTT
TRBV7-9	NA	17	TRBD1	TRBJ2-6	CASSFTGQGPGANVLTF	TGTGCCAGCAGCTTCACCGGACAGGGTCCTGGGGCCAACGTCCTGACTTTC
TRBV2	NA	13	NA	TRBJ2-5	CASSGDSQETQYF	TGTGCCAGCTCGGGGGACAGTCAAGAGACCCAGTACTTC
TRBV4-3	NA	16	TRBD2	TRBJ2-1	CASSRRTSGRSDEQFF	TGCGCCAGCAGCCGGAGGACTAGCGGGAGAAGCGATGAGCAGTTCTTC
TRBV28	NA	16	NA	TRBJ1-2	CASSSPGRGRVGGYTF	TGTGCCAGCAGTTCCCCCGGGCGAGGCAGGGTCGGTGGCTACACCTTC
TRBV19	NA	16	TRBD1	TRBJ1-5	CASYPLLDRGGQPQHF	TGTGCCAGTTATCCTCTGTTGGACAGGGGAGGTCAGCCCCAGCATTTT
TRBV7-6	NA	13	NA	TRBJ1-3	CASSADRGNTIYF	TGTGCCAGCAGCGCCGACAGGGGAAACACCATATATTTT
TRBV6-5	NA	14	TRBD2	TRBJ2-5	CASRGTGTRETQYF	TGTGCCAGCAGGGGAACCGGGACTAGAGAGACCCAGTACTTC
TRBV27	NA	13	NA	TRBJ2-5	CASRKQGQETQYF	TGTGCCAGCAGGAAACAGGGCCAAGAGACCCAGTACTTC
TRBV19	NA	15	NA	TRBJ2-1	CASSIAGSGFDEQFF	TGTGCCAGTAGTATAGCCGGAAGCGGATTCGATGAGCAGTTCTTC
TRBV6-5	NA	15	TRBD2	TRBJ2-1	CASRASTSGINEQFF	TGTGCCAGCAGGGCGTCTACTAGCGGGATCAATGAGCAGTTCTTC
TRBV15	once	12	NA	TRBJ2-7	CATSGQTYEQYF	TGTGCCACCTCGGGACAAACCTACGAGCAGTACTTC
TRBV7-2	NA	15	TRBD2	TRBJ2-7	CASSSSGGPSYEQYF	TGTGCCAGCAGCAGCAGCGGGGGTCCCTCCTACGAGCAGTACTTC
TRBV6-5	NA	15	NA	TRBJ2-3	CASSTDRPSTDTQYF	TGTGCCAGCAGTACAGACAGGCCTAGCACAGATACGCAGTATTTT
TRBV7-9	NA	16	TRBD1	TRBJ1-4	CASSHTAGTDNEKLFF	TGTGCCAGCAGCCACACCGCCGGGACAGACAATGAAAAACTGTTTTTT
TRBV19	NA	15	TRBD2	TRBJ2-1	CASTVAGESYNEQFF	TGTGCCAGTACCGTAGCGGGAGAGTCCTACAATGAGCAGTTCTTC
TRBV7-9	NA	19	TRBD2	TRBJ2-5	CASTDLAGDILSYQETQYF	TGTGCCAGCACCGATCTAGCGGGAGATATTCTTTCGTACCAAGAGACCCAGTACTTC
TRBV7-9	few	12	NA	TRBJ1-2	CASSLAGGDYTF	TGTGCCAGCAGCTTAGCAGGGGGGGACTACACCTTC
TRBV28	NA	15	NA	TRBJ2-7	CASSDPDFNSYEQYF	TGTGCCAGCAGTGACCCGGACTTTAACTCCTACGAGCAGTACTTC
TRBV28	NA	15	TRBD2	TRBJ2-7	CASPPRGVSSYEQYF	TGTGCCAGCCCTCCCCGGGGGGTTAGCTCCTACGAGCAGTACTTC
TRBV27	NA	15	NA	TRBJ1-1	CASSSGLSLNTEAFF	TGTGCCAGCAGTTCAGGATTATCCCTGAACACTGAAGCTTTCTTT
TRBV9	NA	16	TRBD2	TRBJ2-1	CASSRNLAGSYNEQFF	TGTGCCAGCAGCCGAAACCTAGCGGGTTCCTACAATGAGCAGTTCTTC
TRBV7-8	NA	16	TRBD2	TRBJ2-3	CASSPGLGGGTDTQYF	TGTGCCAGCAGCCCTGGACTAGGAGGGGGCACAGATACGCAGTATTTT
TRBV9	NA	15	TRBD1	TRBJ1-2	CASSVGQGDFLGYTF	TGTGCCAGCAGCGTAGGTCAGGGGGATTTCTTGGGCTACACCTTC
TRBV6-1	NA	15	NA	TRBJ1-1	CASSEAVTANTEAFF	TGTGCCAGCAGTGAAGCTGTGACAGCGAACACTGAAGCTTTCTTT
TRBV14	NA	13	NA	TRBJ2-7	CASSQDGRAEQYF	TGTGCCAGCAGCCAAGATGGCAGGGCCGAGCAGTACTTC
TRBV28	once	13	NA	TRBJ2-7	CASRGGRVSEQYF	TGTGCCAGCAGGGGGGGAAGGGTGTCCGAGCAGTACTTC
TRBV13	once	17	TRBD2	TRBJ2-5	CASSLGTSGIPQETQYF	TGTGCCAGCAGTCTCGGGACTAGCGGGATACCTCAAGAGACCCAGTACTTC
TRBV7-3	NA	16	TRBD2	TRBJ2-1	CASSATPSGGHNEQFF	TGTGCCAGCAGCGCGACCCCTAGCGGGGGGCACAATGAGCAGTTCTTC
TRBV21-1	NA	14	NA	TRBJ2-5	CASSSQEELETQYF	TGTGCCAGCAGCTCACAAGAGGAGTTGGAGACCCAGTACTTC
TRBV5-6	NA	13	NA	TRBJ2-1	CASSSDSYNEQFF	TGTGCCAGCAGCTCTGACAGCTACAATGAGCAGTTCTTC
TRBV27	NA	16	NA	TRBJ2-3	CASSFRQPEGADTQYF	TGTGCCAGCAGTTTCAGACAGCCCGAAGGTGCAGATACGCAGTATTTT
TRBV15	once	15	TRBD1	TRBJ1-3	CATGQGATHYSAIYF	TGTGCCACTGGACAGGGGGCTACCCATTATTCGGCCATATATTTT
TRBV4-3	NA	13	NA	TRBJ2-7	CASSQGGSYEQYF	TGCGCCAGCAGCCAGGGGGGATCCTACGAGCAGTACTTC
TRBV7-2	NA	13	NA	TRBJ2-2	CASSYRDIGELFF	TGTGCCAGCAGCTACAGGGATATCGGGGAGCTGTTTTTT
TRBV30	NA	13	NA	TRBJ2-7	CAWRTPSHYEQYF	TGTGCCTGGAGGACTCCATCCCACTACGAGCAGTACTTC
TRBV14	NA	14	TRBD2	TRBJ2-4	CASSAPETSPIQYF	TGTGCCAGCAGCGCGCCTGAGACTAGCCCCATTCAGTACTTC